Below, one TCR beta chain is given with its context. The data stem from a study of T cell changes during pregnancy in multiple sclerosis. The repertoire was sequenced with immunoSEQ multiplex PCR; TCRdb's copy has only in-frame clones and lacks some. This table holds around 36,000 clones, roughly nine tenths found once. The sequence was obtained from a female donor with multiple sclerosis, enrolled in a pregnancy study. The starting material was peripheral blood, obtained before pregnancy.

CDR3 in amino acids: CASSLSAGSYNEQFF. The CDR3 nucleotides are TGTGCCAGCAGCTTATCGGCGGGAAGCTACAATGAGCAGTTCTTC. The rearrangement uses TRBV7-9 and TRBJ2-1; possible D gene TRBD2, 6 bases. CDR1 is SEHNR, CDR2 FQNEAQ, per germline (reference sequence). V lost 2 bases, J lost 3 bases, and 11 bases lay in between. CDR3 length: 15 amino acids.